Listed below are T cell receptor beta chains from one sample, sequenced in a study of T-cell reconstitution after alpha-beta-depleted transplantation in children. MiXCR was run by TCRdb on the PCR reads, yielding one entry per CDR3 protein. The table shows about 460,000 distinct CDR3 sequences, with roughly a tenth occurring only once. Sequencing was performed on PBMCs, taken before TCRalphabeta/CD19-depleted stem cell transplant. All receptors derive from a child aged 2-9 years with inherited bone marrow failure, due to receive a stem cell transplant. The CDR3 runs from the conserved cysteine through the conserved F or W. D genes are given only for firm matches. Expanded clones get a size class; other rows say once, few or many, or leave the size out.

V	J	D	size	CDR3	DNA
TRBV29-1	TRBJ1-6	TRBD1	many	CSVQQGAQDSPLHF	TGCAGCGTTCAACAGGGGGCGCAGGATTCACCCCTCCACTTT
TRBV4-3	TRBJ1-1	-	many	CASSQDSVSPNTEAFF	TGCGCCAGCAGCCAAGATAGTGTCTCCCCGAACACTGAAGCTTTCTTT
TRBV4-3	TRBJ2-1	TRBD1	many	CASSQDRDRLYNEQFF	TGCGCCAGCAGCCAAGACCGGGACAGGTTATACAATGAGCAGTTCTTC
TRBV4-3	TRBJ2-5	-	many	CASSQERSLIIQETQYF	TGCGCCAGCAGCCAAGAGCGCAGCTTGATCATTCAAGAGACCCAGTACTTC
TRBV14	TRBJ2-1	TRBD2	-	CASSQDFTPSGGPVQLF	TGTGCCAGCAGCCAAGATTTCACCCCTAGCGGGGGCCCTGTGCAGTTATTC
TRBV10-2	TRBJ2-4	TRBD2	many	CASSELAGVPDIQYF	TGCGCCAGCAGTGAACTAGCGGGGGTTCCGGACATTCAGTACTTC
TRBV6-2/TRBV6-3	TRBJ1-4	-	few	CASSPGTYEKLFF	TGTGCCAGCAGTCCCGGGACGTATGAAAAACTGTTTTTT
TRBV20-1	TRBJ2-7	-	-	CSARDNAIYEQYF	TGCAGTGCTCGAGACAACGCAATCTACGAGCAGTACTTC
TRBV19	TRBJ1-1	-	many	CASIFQGGKNTEAFF	TGTGCCAGTATCTTTCAAGGGGGGAAGAACACTGAAGCTTTCTTT
TRBV5-1	TRBJ1-2	TRBD1	many	CASSLAGDRGHGYTF	TGCGCCAGCAGCTTGGCCGGGGACAGGGGTCATGGCTACACCTTC